Listed below are T cell receptor beta chains from one sample, sequenced in a study of T cells in Graves' hyperthyroidism and ophthalmopathy. TCRdb re-called the multiplex PCR reads with MiXCR, one entry per CDR3 protein. The sample yields 650,000 to 800,000 distinct CDR3 sequences, about 45% seen once. Sequenced material: peripheral blood or thyroid tissue (not recorded which). These TCRs come from an adult man with Graves' disease, either hyperthyroidism or ophthalmopathy (not recorded which). Both conserved end residues are trimmed from each CDR3.

cdr3_aa: ASSEWAEQY
j_call: TRBJ2-7
v_call: TRBV10-3

cdr3_aa: ASSLLSTSGGKEGTQY
j_call: TRBJ2-5
v_call: TRBV7-2

cdr3_aa: SSYFAQGYEQY
j_call: TRBJ2-7
v_call: TRBV29-1

cdr3_aa: ASSFRRDQPQH
j_call: TRBJ1-5
v_call: TRBV12-3/TRBV12-4

cdr3_aa: SARGRGSAGNTIY
j_call: TRBJ1-3
v_call: TRBV20-1

cdr3_aa: ASSGRDRDNEKLF
j_call: TRBJ1-4
v_call: TRBV13

cdr3_aa: SARPREPQETQY
j_call: TRBJ2-5
v_call: TRBV20-1

cdr3_aa: ASSSDRVVVAEAF
j_call: TRBJ1-1
v_call: TRBV2

cdr3_aa: ASNWDRVRYGYT
j_call: TRBJ1-2
v_call: TRBV6-1

cdr3_aa: ASSQEGGRLVYEQY
j_call: TRBJ2-7
v_call: TRBV3-1

cdr3_aa: ASSLDPGRNSPLH
j_call: TRBJ1-6
v_call: TRBV7-9

cdr3_aa: SARVTRQVPSGANVLT
j_call: TRBJ2-6
v_call: TRBV20-1

cdr3_aa: ASSPGGDGYT
j_call: TRBJ1-2
v_call: TRBV7-3

cdr3_aa: SVEAPGERGAF
j_call: TRBJ1-1
v_call: TRBV29-1

cdr3_aa: ASSPRARSYNSPLH
j_call: TRBJ1-6
v_call: TRBV7-2

cdr3_aa: ASSRQGVQEQY
j_call: TRBJ2-7
v_call: TRBV5-1

cdr3_aa: ASSKGRAYSPLH
j_call: TRBJ1-6
v_call: TRBV7-9

cdr3_aa: SASGPDYNSPLH
j_call: TRBJ1-6
v_call: TRBV20-1

cdr3_aa: SARPATSPYEQY
j_call: TRBJ2-7
v_call: TRBV20-1

cdr3_aa: ASSFGTEENYGYT
j_call: TRBJ1-2
v_call: TRBV10-1

cdr3_aa: ASSGWGSTYEQY
j_call: TRBJ2-7
v_call: TRBV10-2

cdr3_aa: SASSGQATYEQY
j_call: TRBJ2-7
v_call: TRBV20-1

cdr3_aa: ASSTGTGGNQPQH
j_call: TRBJ1-5
v_call: TRBV19

cdr3_aa: SARGSSAEAF
j_call: TRBJ1-1
v_call: TRBV20-1

cdr3_aa: ASSDTFPQETQY
j_call: TRBJ2-5
v_call: TRBV7-9

cdr3_aa: AITGTGAGYT
j_call: TRBJ1-2
v_call: TRBV10-3

cdr3_aa: ASSVDGDGGREKLF
j_call: TRBJ1-4
v_call: TRBV9

cdr3_aa: AWSPHVNQPQH
j_call: TRBJ1-5
v_call: TRBV30

cdr3_aa: ASSLGYGQFSEQY
j_call: TRBJ2-7
v_call: TRBV3-1

cdr3_aa: ASSRIPGLTSTNEKLF
j_call: TRBJ1-4
v_call: TRBV2

cdr3_aa: ASSRKSGANEKLF
j_call: TRBJ1-4
v_call: TRBV7-6

cdr3_aa: ASSFEENQPQH
j_call: TRBJ1-5
v_call: TRBV12-3/TRBV12-4

cdr3_aa: ASGGDRASEKLF
j_call: TRBJ1-4
v_call: TRBV7-9

cdr3_aa: AISRTGGKNEKLF
j_call: TRBJ1-4
v_call: TRBV10-3

cdr3_aa: ASSPHRDRQPQH
j_call: TRBJ1-5
v_call: TRBV11-2

cdr3_aa: ASSLAPDFSNQPQH
j_call: TRBJ1-5
v_call: TRBV7-2

cdr3_aa: SVGRSMNTEAF
j_call: TRBJ1-1
v_call: TRBV29-1

cdr3_aa: ASSLGGWIYGYT
j_call: TRBJ1-2
v_call: TRBV11-1

cdr3_aa: ASSDSGRNTGELF
j_call: TRBJ2-2
v_call: TRBV2

cdr3_aa: ASSIAQGGTEAF
j_call: TRBJ1-1
v_call: TRBV19

cdr3_aa: ASVRQSGLYGYT
j_call: TRBJ1-2
v_call: TRBV7-2

cdr3_aa: ASAEVGAYEQY
j_call: TRBJ2-7
v_call: TRBV10-3

cdr3_aa: ASSPGTPGGETQY
j_call: TRBJ2-5
v_call: TRBV9

cdr3_aa: ARGAVSGNTIY
j_call: TRBJ1-3
v_call: TRBV25-1

cdr3_aa: ASSSGPLGNTIY
j_call: TRBJ1-3
v_call: TRBV7-9

cdr3_aa: ASSHGTSGALEQY
j_call: TRBJ2-7
v_call: TRBV14

cdr3_aa: ASSLATGPGPNNEKLF
j_call: TRBJ1-4
v_call: TRBV7-2

cdr3_aa: ASSATRRPEKLF
j_call: TRBJ1-4
v_call: TRBV9

cdr3_aa: AISRRGDDGYT
j_call: TRBJ1-2
v_call: TRBV10-3

cdr3_aa: ATSGAETYEQY
j_call: TRBJ2-7
v_call: TRBV24-1

cdr3_aa: SASLLGAGDSYEQY
j_call: TRBJ2-7
v_call: TRBV20-1